The TCR beta chain under discussion was sequenced for a study of OX40 agonist ivuxolimab in advanced cancers. Per the germline V gene, CDR1 is SGHDN and CDR2 is FVKESK. This CDR3 contains 13 residues. V lost 4 bases and J lost 4, with 10 bases in between. TCRdb keeps only in-frame clones here, not all; method: immunoSEQ multiplex PCR. The sample yields roughly 83,000 clones, roughly 83% seen once. The source was CD4+ or CD8+ T cells sorted from blood, collected in a trial of the OX40 agonist ivuxolimab. The receptor was derived from an adult with an advanced solid tumor such as melanoma, head and neck, liver or kidney cancer. This chain uses TRBV14 with TRBJ1-1; maybe TRBD1 (6 bases). The CDR3 reads CASSLGGSTEAFF. The DNA of the CDR3 is TGTGCCAGCAGCCTCGGGGGCAGCACTGAAGCTTTCTTT.